This entry concerns a single T cell receptor beta chain. Measured with immunoSEQ multiplex PCR; TCRdb has only the in-frame clones, and not every one. The sample lists some 120,000 clones; 80% to 95% were seen once. This sample is drawn from a study of T cell changes during pregnancy in multiple sclerosis. Germline loops: CDR1 SGHTA, CDR2 FQGNSA. Trimming took 0 bases from V and 9 from J; bases not matched to a gene: 13. The CDR3 spans 17 residues. V gene TRBV7-2 combines with J gene TRBJ2-1; TRBD2 aligns across 8 bases. Material: peripheral blood, obtained in the third trimester of pregnancy. The receptor was isolated from a female donor with multiple sclerosis, enrolled in a pregnancy study. CDR3 bases: TGTGCCAGCAGCTTAGCCGGGTCGGGAGGGCCGGGGATTGAGCAGTTCTTC. Its protein product is CASSLAGSGGPGIEQFF.